Shown below are 5 T cell receptor beta chains from a single sample sequenced in a study of CD8+ T cells in alopecia areata. After isolation, RNA underwent reverse transcription to generate cDNA as the sequencing template. Clones were read by immunoSEQ multiplex PCR, and TCRdb kept only the in-frame ones, dropping some. Of 150,000 or so clones in the sample, about nine tenths are singletons; the top ten hold over 13%. The sequencing used CD8+ T cells sorted from blood, collected at week 0. The receptor source for this set is a human donor with alopecia areata.

The chain couples TRBV2 to TRBJ2-7; TRBD2 is a possible D gene (5 bases). Between the trimmed V and J ends, which lost 8 bases and 6 bases, there was a span of 20 bases. The CDR3 totals 14 residues. In germline, CDR1 is SNHLY, CDR2 FYNNEI. The CDR3 protein is CASPSGSGEFEQYF. In nucleotides, the CDR3 is TGTGCCAGCCCTAGTGGGAGCGGAGAATTCGAGCAGTACTTC.

On this clone itself: With a much larger clone just one base away, this may be a read error. The sample contains more than one DNA sequence encoding this CDR3. The V and J genes are TRBV6-6 and TRBJ2-3; 10 positions agree with TRBD2. Germline V gene lookup returns CDR1 MNHNY and CDR2 SVGAGI (reference sequence). The ends lost 6 bases at V and 1 base at J; junction bases unmatched: 4. The CDR3 sequence is 15 residues long. This chain's CDR3 is CASRSGLAGTDTQYF. CDR3 in DNA: TGTGCCAGCAGATCTGGACTAGCGGGCACAGATACGCAGTATTTT.

This chain connects TRBV19 to TRBJ2-7, with 7 bases fitting TRBD1. Germline V CDR1 and CDR2: LNHDA, SQIVND (reference sequence). This CDR3 is 13 amino acids long. V gave up 10 bases and J gave up 3 bases; unmatched junction bases: 9. The CDR3 here is CATQRTGFYEQYF. The CDR3 region has the DNA TGTGCCACTCAACGGACAGGTTTCTACGAGCAGTACTTC.

This rearrangement joins TRBV9 to TRBJ2-7; 8 nucleotides line up with TRBD1. Germline-derived CDR1 and CDR2 are SGDLS and YYNGEE. CDR3 size: 14 residues. The J segment lost 1 base and the V segment lost 3 bases, leaving 3 bases of the junction unmatched. This chain's CDR3 is CASSARTGSYEQYF. CDR3 DNA sequence: TGTGCCAGCAGCGCCCGGACAGGGTCCTACGAGCAGTACTTC.

This chain connects TRBV4-1 to TRBJ2-1; a weak D match, TRBD2 (6 bases). V was clipped by 5 bases and J by 3 bases, with 11 bases between them. Germline lookup yields CDR1 MGHRA and CDR2 YSYEKL. CDR3 length equals 14 residues. The CDR3 sequence is CASSALANYNEQFF. The CDR3 DNA reads TGCGCCAGCAGCGCTCTAGCGAACTACAATGAGCAGTTCTTC.